Presented here are 8 T cell receptor beta chains from one specimen sequenced in a study of radiotherapy plus CTLA-4 blockade in lung cancer. Sequenced by immunoSEQ multiplex PCR; TCRdb stores in-frame clones only, minus some. This sample yields roughly 50,000 clones, of which 60% to 80% are seen a single time; over 8.5% belongs to the top ten. The sample was peripheral blood, taken from a patient treated with radiotherapy plus ipilimumab. Receptor source: a human donor with non-small cell lung cancer who had stable disease on radiotherapy plus ipilimumab.

J is TRBJ2-1 and V is TRBV7-8; 8 nucleotides align to TRBD2. The length of the CDR3 is 15 residues. With 1 base clipped from V and 9 bases from J, the junction kept 8 bases outside the gene matches. The germline V gene encodes CDR1 SGHVS and CDR2 FQNEAQ. The CDR3 DNA reads as TGTGCCAGCAGCTTAGACCTAGCGGGCCGATCTGAGCAGTTCTTC. Its translation: CASSLDLAGRSEQFF.

The chain uses TRBV11-2 and TRBJ2-1; 7 positions match TRBD2. V shed 1 base, J shed 4 bases, and the junction held 1 base outside the gene matches. Per the germline V gene, CDR1 is SGHAT and CDR2 is FQNNGV. This CDR3 contains 14 residues. The CDR3 coding sequence is TGTGCCAGCAGCTTAGGCGGGGGTTACAATGAGCAGTTCTTC. It codes for CASSLGGGYNEQFF.

This chain links TRBV7-3 with TRBJ1-3; perhaps TRBD1 as D (5 bases). Germline values: CDR1 SGHTA, CDR2 FQGTGA. The CDR3 is made up of 14 amino acids. Trimming removed 2 bases from V and 0 bases from J, with 5 bases in between. CDR3 nucleotides: TGTGCCAGCAGCTTAGACAGCTCTGGAAACACCATATATTTT. It yields the protein CASSLDSSGNTIYF.

V and J are TRBV7-6 and TRBJ2-3; D remains ambiguous. CDR3 size: 13 residues. V was cut by 5 bases and J by 6 bases, with 12 bases left in between. Germline CDR1 reads SGHVS; CDR2 reads FNYEAQ. This CDR3 reads CASSPHLVDTQYF. The CDR3 nucleotides read TGTGCCAGCAGCCCCCACCTCGTGGATACGCAGTATTTT.

The chain is built from TRBV27 and TRBJ1-2; D is unclear. The CDR3 is made up of 14 amino acids. Per germline, CDR1 MNHEY and CDR2 SMNVEV (reference sequence). Trimming cost V 6 bases and J 0 bases, with 11 bases left between them. The CDR3 sequence is CASSPYVANYGYTF. The CDR3 nucleotides are TGTGCCAGCAGCCCCTACGTAGCTAACTATGGCTACACCTTC.

The V call is TRBV7-2, the J call TRBJ2-3; 11 positions match TRBD2. Per the germline V gene, CDR1 is SGHTA and CDR2 is FQGNSA. V trimming: 2 bases; J trimming: 4 bases; junction bases outside the gene matches: 8. This CDR3 comprises 17 residues. CDR3 sequence: CASSLMLAGGGADTQYF. The CDR3 bases are TGTGCCAGCAGCTTAATGCTAGCGGGGGGTGGTGCAGATACGCAGTATTTT.

V gene TRBV6-1 combines with J gene TRBJ2-1, with 9 bases aligning to TRBD2. Germline trimming cut 2 bases from V and 7 bases from J; bases unmatched to any gene: 6. This CDR3 is built from 15 residues. Germline V CDR1 and CDR2: MNHNS, SASEGT. CDR3 in DNA: TGTGCCAGCAGTGAAATCGGCGGGGGGGCTAATGAGCAGTTCTTC. Protein product: CASSEIGGGANEQFF.

The V and J genes are TRBV29-1 and TRBJ2-3; possibly TRBD2 for D (6 bases). This CDR3 is 13 amino acids long. The V and J ends lost 4 bases and 2 bases respectively, with 10 bases between them. Germline loops: CDR1 SQVTM, CDR2 ANQGSEA. CDR3 bases: TGCAGCGTTGCCGCGGGGATCACAGATACGCAGTATTTT. Its protein product is CSVAAGITDTQYF.